A selection of T cell receptor beta chains follows, all from one sample in a study of shared clonotypes between healthy human individuals. Assay: immunoSEQ multiplex PCR; the TCRdb copy retains only in-frame clones and omits some. The sample has roughly 1.5 million clones; approximately 98% are singletons. Sequencing input: naive CD4+ T cells sorted from blood. These TCRs come from a man aged 25 to 40 in good health. The CDR3 runs from the conserved cysteine through the conserved F or W. D genes are given only for firm matches. Size is stated for part of the rows, as once, few or many counts, or as a class when the clone is expanded.

j_call,clone_size,d_call,v_call,cdr3_nt,cdr3_aa
TRBJ2-7,.,TRBD2,TRBV28,TGTGCCAGCAGAGTTAGCGGGCCCCCGAGCGAGCAGTACTTC,CASRVSGPPSEQYF
TRBJ2-1,.,.,TRBV6-5,TGTGCCAGCAGGATCAGGCAATTTTCCTACAATGAGCAGTTCTTC,CASRIRQFSYNEQFF
TRBJ2-7,.,TRBD2,TRBV5-1,TGCGCCAGCAGCTTGTTTCCTAGCGGAAAAATCGAGCAGTACTTC,CASSLFPSGKIEQYF
TRBJ2-1,once,.,TRBV28,TGTGCCAGCAGTTCTACGAGGAATGAGCAGTTCTTC,CASSSTRNEQFF
TRBJ2-5,.,.,TRBV4-1,TGCGCCAGCAGCCAAGATAAGACGGATATCCCAGGGACCCAGTACTTC,CASSQDKTDIPGTQYF
TRBJ1-1,.,TRBD1,TRBV5-5,TGTGCCAGCAGCTTGGCCCAGATTACAGGGGGACGATCTGAAGCTTTCTTT,CASSLAQITGGRSEAFF
TRBJ2-5,.,.,TRBV5-1,TGCGCCAGCAGCTTATTTACACGTTTCCAAGAGACCCAGTACTTC,CASSLFTRFQETQYF
TRBJ2-7,.,.,TRBV21-1,TGTGCCAGCAGCAAAGCCAACCGGGCCTACGGGCCCCTACGGTGCGAGCAGTACTTC,CASSKANRAYGPLRCEQYF
TRBJ2-7,.,.,TRBV6-1,TGTGCCAGCAGTGCTTTAGGAGGCCGGCCTCTTTACGAGCAGTACTTC,CASSALGGRPLYEQYF
TRBJ1-5,.,TRBD1,TRBV19,TGTGCCAGTGAACCGGGACAGGTATACAATCAGCCCCAGCATTTT,CASEPGQVYNQPQHF
TRBJ2-7,.,TRBD2,TRBV5-4,TGTGCCAGCAGCCCCTCGACTAGCGGGAGCTACGAGCAGTACTTC,CASSPSTSGSYEQYF
TRBJ1-4,.,.,TRBV29-1,TGCAGCGCCAGTGGGATCGGGACTAATGAAAAACTGTTTTTT,CSASGIGTNEKLFF
TRBJ2-5,.,TRBD2,TRBV7-7,TGTGCTAGCAGCTTTTCGGGGGGGTTTGAGACCCAGTACTTC,CASSFSGGFETQYF
TRBJ2-7,.,.,TRBV18,TGTGCCAGCTCACCGGGAGGGGGCTACGAGCAGTACTTC,CASSPGGGYEQYF
TRBJ2-1,.,.,TRBV29-1,TGCAGCGTTGTTATGTCGGGCAAACCATTTGAGCAGTTCTTC,CSVVMSGKPFEQFF
TRBJ2-1,once,.,TRBV5-4,TGTGCCAGCAGCTTGGGCCTGGAATCCTACAATGAGCAGTTCTTC,CASSLGLESYNEQFF
TRBJ1-5,.,.,TRBV11-2,TGTGCCAGCAGCATAAGGAGTGGGCAGGGTCAGCCCCAGCATTTT,CASSIRSGQGQPQHF
TRBJ1-5,.,.,TRBV18,TGTGCCAGCTCACCAAGTCGGGATTCTGAGCCCCAGCATTTT,CASSPSRDSEPQHF
TRBJ2-1,.,TRBD1,TRBV5-1,TGCGCCAGCAGCTTGAGGTCTGACGGACAGGGGTTATACAATGAGCAGTTCTTC,CASSLRSDGQGLYNEQFF
TRBJ1-2,.,.,TRBV20-1,TGCAGTGCTAGACGACAGGCTGGCTACACCTTC,CSARRQAGYTF
TRBJ2-5,.,TRBD1,TRBV2,TGTGCCAGCAGTGTCCCCCCAGGGGGCACAGAGACCCAGTACTTC,CASSVPPGGTETQYF
TRBJ2-7,.,.,TRBV7-2,TGTGCCAGCAGCTTAGGGCAGTCCCGTGGGTACGAGCAGTACTTC,CASSLGQSRGYEQYF
TRBJ1-1,.,.,TRBV6-6,TGTGCCAGCACATACAGGGTAGGAGGGACTGAAGCTTTCTTT,CASTYRVGGTEAFF
TRBJ2-7,.,TRBD1,TRBV18,TGTGCCAGCTCACCACCGGGACAGGGGTTATTTGACGAGCAGTACTTC,CASSPPGQGLFDEQYF
TRBJ2-7,.,TRBD2,TRBV29-1,TGCAGCTCAAGTAGCGGGAGAGGGGAGCAGTACTTC,CSSSSGRGEQYF
TRBJ2-5,.,TRBD2,TRBV5-6,TGTGCCAGCAGCTTTAGCGGGAGTGTCCGAGAGACCCAGTACTTC,CASSFSGSVRETQYF
TRBJ1-4,.,.,TRBV7-9,TGTGCCAGCAGCTTATGGCAGGGAGAAAATGAAAAACTGTTTTTT,CASSLWQGENEKLFF
TRBJ1-4,once,.,TRBV6-5,TGTGCCAGCAGTCTCGTTTCCGGCGGAAACAAACTGTTTTTT,CASSLVSGGNKLFF
TRBJ2-5,.,.,TRBV20-1,TGCAGTGCTAGAGCCGGGCCTCAGTACTTC,CSARAGPQYF
TRBJ2-5,.,TRBD1,TRBV5-8,TGTGCCAGCAGCGGAGACAGGGGTGAGACCCAGTACTTC,CASSGDRGETQYF
TRBJ2-5,.,.,TRBV7-6,TGTGCCAGCAGCAACCAAGAGACCCAGTACTTC,CASSNQETQYF
TRBJ2-3,.,.,TRBV7-8,TGTGCCAGCAGCTTAGTTACGAAAGATACGCAGTATTTT,CASSLVTKDTQYF
TRBJ2-5,.,.,TRBV9,TGTGCCAGCAGCAGACAGTCGACCTCGTACCAAGAGACCCAGTACTTC,CASSRQSTSYQETQYF
TRBJ2-1,.,.,TRBV18,TGTGCCAGCTCACCGTATGCGACAGGTTTCTACAATGAGCAGTTCTTC,CASSPYATGFYNEQFF
TRBJ2-1,.,.,TRBV19,TGTGCCAGTAGTTCTACAGACCTGCAATACAATGAGCAGTTCTTC,CASSSTDLQYNEQFF
TRBJ2-3,.,.,TRBV19,TGTGCCAGTAGTAGCGGGAAAAGCACAGATACGCAGTATTTT,CASSSGKSTDTQYF
TRBJ2-7,.,.,TRBV6-5,TGTGCCAGCAGTTACTCGAGGGTGACAGCCTACGAGCAGTACTTC,CASSYSRVTAYEQYF
TRBJ2-7,.,TRBD2,TRBV11-3,TGTGCCAGCAGTTCACTTCGCGGGGGCGAGCAGTACTTC,CASSSLRGGEQYF
TRBJ1-3,once,.,TRBV2,TGTGCCAGCATTAGCCCCCGCACAGGCCGTGGAAACACCATATATTTT,CASISPRTGRGNTIYF
TRBJ2-7,.,TRBD1,TRBV28,TGTGCCAGCACCGACAGGGTAGATAGGCAGTACTTC,CASTDRVDRQYF
TRBJ1-4,.,.,TRBV4-1,TGCGCCAGCAGCCAGACGGAATCTAATGAAAAACTGTTTTTT,CASSQTESNEKLFF
TRBJ2-5,.,TRBD1,TRBV6-5,TGTGCCAGCAGCCACCGGGACAGTCGAGAGACCCAGTACTTC,CASSHRDSRETQYF
TRBJ2-1,.,.,TRBV7-9,TGTGCCAGCAGCCCTTCGGGAGCCAATGAGCAGTTCTTC,CASSPSGANEQFF
TRBJ2-7,.,TRBD2,TRBV18,TGTGCCAGCTCACCATCCATAGGACTAGCGGGTACCTACGAGCAGTACTTC,CASSPSIGLAGTYEQYF
TRBJ2-7,once,TRBD1,TRBV7-2,TGTGCCAGCAGCTCTACAGGGGGCCCAACCCTCTACGAGCAGTACTTC,CASSSTGGPTLYEQYF
TRBJ2-3,.,.,TRBV25-1,TGTGCCAGCAGTGACTTTAGGAATCGAGATACGCAGTATTTT,CASSDFRNRDTQYF
TRBJ1-1,.,.,TRBV19,TGTGCCAGTTGGGACCTGATGAACACTGAAGCTTTCTTT,CASWDLMNTEAFF
TRBJ2-7,.,.,TRBV5-5,TGTGCCAGCAGCTTGTCCACAGCAAGCTCCTACGAGCAGTACTTC,CASSLSTASSYEQYF
TRBJ2-7,.,.,TRBV5-1,TGCGCCAGCAGCTTAGCAACAAACGAGCAGTACTTC,CASSLATNEQYF
TRBJ1-1,.,.,TRBV19,TGTGCCAGTAGTATTGGGGGGCGGGACACTGAAGCTTTCTTT,CASSIGGRDTEAFF
TRBJ2-1,.,.,TRBV6-4,TGTGCCCCCCCCCGAGGACTCAGACACAATGAGCAGTTCTTC,CAPPRGLRHNEQFF